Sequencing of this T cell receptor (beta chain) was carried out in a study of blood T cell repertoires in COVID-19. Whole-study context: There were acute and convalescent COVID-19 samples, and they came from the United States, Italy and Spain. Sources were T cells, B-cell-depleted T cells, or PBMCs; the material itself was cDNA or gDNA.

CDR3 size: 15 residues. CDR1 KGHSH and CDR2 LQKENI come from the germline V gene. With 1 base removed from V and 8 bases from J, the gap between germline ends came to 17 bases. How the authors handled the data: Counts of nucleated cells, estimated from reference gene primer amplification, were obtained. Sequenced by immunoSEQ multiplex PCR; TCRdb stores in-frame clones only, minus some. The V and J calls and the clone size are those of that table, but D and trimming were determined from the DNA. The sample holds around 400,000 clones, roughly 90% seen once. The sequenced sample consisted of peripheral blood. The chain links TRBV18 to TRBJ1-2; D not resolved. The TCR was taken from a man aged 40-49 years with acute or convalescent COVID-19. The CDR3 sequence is CASSPRNSDTGGYTF. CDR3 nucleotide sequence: TGTGCCAGCTCACCACGGAACAGCGATACGGGAGGCTACACCTTC.